The TCR beta chain under discussion was sequenced for a study of T cells in Graves' hyperthyroidism and ophthalmopathy. Amplification targeted TCR beta CDR3 regions from RNA transcripts. HTBI primers drove first-round RT-PCR of the TCR CDR3. TCRdb reanalysed the multiplex PCR reads using MiXCR and keeps one entry per CDR3 protein. The table includes about 510,000 distinct CDR3 sequences, less than 15% detected once. Hyperthyroidism had been newly diagnosed in patients aged 18 to 65, and its duration was under 2 months. Trimming removed 5 bases at V and 8 bases at J, with 13 bases between. Germline V gene data show CDR1 as SGHTA and CDR2 as FQGNSA. This CDR3 contains 12 residues. This clonotype was recorded at least ten times. The antigen remains unidentified. Broader study findings: Most thyroid clonotypes expanded above 0.001 were also detected in blood.

Sequencing was done on a sample of blood. The receptor's source is a woman aged 40 to 49 with Graves' hyperthyroidism. The chain links TRBV7-2 to TRBJ2-7; maybe TRBD1 (6 bases). For the CDR3, the DNA is TGTGCCAGCAGCCGAGGGACAAACCAGCAGTACTTC. It encodes CASSRGTNQQYF.